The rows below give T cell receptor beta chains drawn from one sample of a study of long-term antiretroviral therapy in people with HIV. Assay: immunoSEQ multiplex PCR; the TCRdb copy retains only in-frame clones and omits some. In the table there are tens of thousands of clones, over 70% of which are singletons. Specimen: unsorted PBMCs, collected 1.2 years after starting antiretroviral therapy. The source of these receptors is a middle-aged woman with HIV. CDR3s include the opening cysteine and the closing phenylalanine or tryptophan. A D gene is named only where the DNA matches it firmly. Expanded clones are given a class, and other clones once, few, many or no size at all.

CASSSIGTVTEAFF TGTGCCAGCAGCTCCATCGGGACTGTAACTGAAGCTTTCTTT TRBJ1-1 TRBV7-9 NA NA
CASSQRAGPSSGANVLTF TGTGCCAGCAGCCAACGAGCGGGGCCGAGCTCTGGGGCCAACGTCCTGACTTTC TRBJ2-6 TRBV2 TRBD2 NA
CASSYSSGYDDTQYF TGTGCCAGCAGTTATTCTAGCGGGTACGATGATACGCAGTATTTT TRBJ2-3 TRBV6-6 TRBD2 NA
CSVDGEGLQETQYF TGCAGCGTTGACGGAGAAGGGCTACAAGAGACCCAGTACTTC TRBJ2-5 TRBV29-1 NA NA
CASSYSVAGDSYEQYF TGTGCCAGCAGTTACTCTGTGGCGGGAGACTCCTACGAGCAGTACTTC TRBJ2-7 TRBV6-6 TRBD2 NA
CASSSWTGEDTGELFF TGTGCCAGCAGCTCCTGGACAGGGGAGGACACCGGGGAGCTGTTTTTT TRBJ2-2 TRBV11-3 TRBD1 NA
CASSGTESSYEQYF TGTGCCAGCAGTGGGACAGAAAGCTCCTACGAGCAGTACTTC TRBJ2-7 TRBV2 NA NA
CASSFGGGREKLFF TGTGCCAGCAGCTTCGGAGGGGGCAGGGAAAAACTGTTTTTT TRBJ1-4 TRBV7-9 TRBD1 NA
CASSLSRDIYEQYF TGTGCCAGCAGCTTATCAAGGGATATCTACGAGCAGTACTTC TRBJ2-7 TRBV7-2 NA NA
CASSLPNYGYTF TGTGCCAGCAGCTTGCCTAACTATGGCTACACCTTC TRBJ1-2 TRBV5-8 NA NA
CASSSLRLAGSYEQYF TGTGCCAGCAGCTCCCTCCGACTAGCGGGCTCCTACGAGCAGTACTTC TRBJ2-7 TRBV7-8 TRBD2 NA
CASSVELRSTDTQYF TGTGCCAGCAGCGTAGAGTTAAGGAGCACAGATACGCAGTATTTT TRBJ2-3 TRBV9 NA NA
CASSVRDRATDTQYF TGTGCCAGCAGTGTGAGGGACAGGGCCACAGATACGCAGTATTTT TRBJ2-3 TRBV2 TRBD1 NA
CSVKPQGANTEAFF TGCAGCGTTAAGCCACAGGGGGCCAACACTGAAGCTTTCTTT TRBJ1-1 TRBV29-1 TRBD1 NA
CASSDETGGTEAFF TGCGCCAGCAGTGATGAGACAGGGGGAACTGAAGCTTTCTTT TRBJ1-1 TRBV10-2 TRBD1 NA
CASSRQGYPTEAFF TGCGCCAGCAGCCGGCAGGGGTACCCTACTGAAGCTTTCTTT TRBJ1-1 TRBV4-1 NA NA
CASKGTDTQYF TGTGCCAGCAAGGGCACGGATACGCAGTATTTT TRBJ2-3 TRBV28 NA NA
CASSEGQLNYEQYF TGTGCCAGCAGCGAGGGACAGCTCAACTACGAGCAGTACTTC TRBJ2-7 TRBV9 TRBD1 NA
CASSWRASQLFF TGTGCCAGCAGCTGGAGGGCCTCGCAACTGTTTTTT TRBJ1-4 TRBV5-6 NA NA
CASSAARSETQYF TGTGCCAGCAGCGCAGCTCGCTCGGAGACCCAGTACTTC TRBJ2-5 TRBV5-6 NA NA
CASSADREETQYF TGTGCCAGCAGCGCCGACAGGGAAGAGACCCAGTACTTC TRBJ2-5 TRBV2 TRBD1 NA
CAWSPQRNYGYTF TGTGCCTGGAGTCCCCAGAGAAACTATGGCTACACCTTC TRBJ1-2 TRBV30 NA NA
CASSTKTGEYGYTF TGTGCCAGCAGTACCAAGACAGGAGAATATGGCTACACCTTC TRBJ1-2 TRBV6-5 NA few
CASSLRTSGHTDTQYF TGTGCCAGCAGCTTAAGGACTAGCGGACACACAGATACGCAGTATTTT TRBJ2-3 TRBV7-3 TRBD2 NA